These 17 T cell receptor beta chains share one sample of origin, sequenced in a study of cytomegalovirus exposure and HLA in healthy donors. Primers for the PCR totalled 60 Vbeta and 13 Jbeta. Measured with immunoSEQ multiplex PCR; TCRdb has only the in-frame clones, and not every one. Found here are about 94,000 clones, approximately 66% of them singletons; the top ten hold around 4%. The sequenced sample was PBMCs. Source of these receptors: a man between 25 and 39 years old in good health and CMV-seronegative.

The chain uses TRBV27 and TRBJ1-2, with D perhaps TRBD1 (5 bases). V shed 6 bases and J shed 1 base, with 15 bases lying between them. Germline V gene lookup returns CDR1 MNHEY and CDR2 SMNVEV (reference sequence). This CDR3 region has 15 residues. DNA of the CDR3: TGTGCCAGCAGCTCCATCGACAGAATTAACTATGGCTACACCTTC. Its translation: CASSSIDRINYGYTF.

This chain links TRBV12-5 with TRBJ1-2; TRBD1 matches at 7 bases. CDR1 is LGHNT and CDR2 is FRNRAP in the germline V gene. The CDR3 runs to 14 residues. V lost 6 bases and J lost 4; bases outside the gene matches: 8. CDR3 residues: CASGEDRASYGYTF. For the CDR3, the DNA is TGTGCTAGTGGGGAAGACAGGGCTTCCTATGGCTACACCTTC.

The rearrangement joins TRBV28 to TRBJ2-7; possibly TRBD2 for D (5 bases). V was shortened by 5 bases and J by 5 bases, with 10 bases between the two germline ends. The CDR3 spans 12 residues. Germline V CDR1 and CDR2: MDHEN, SYDVKM. The CDR3 protein is CASSEAEDEQYF. The CDR3 DNA follows: TGTGCCAGCAGTGAAGCGGAAGACGAGCAGTACTTC.

Only a few counts were recorded for this clone. The chain uses TRBV6-4 and TRBJ2-3, with 7 nucleotides matching TRBD2. Germline V CDR1 and CDR2: MRHNA, SNTAGT. Trimming at V came to 2 bases and at J to 2 bases, leaving 1 base not matched to a gene. The CDR3 is 14 residues long. The CDR3 is CASSDRGDTDTQYF. In nucleotides, the CDR3 is TGTGCCAGCAGTGACCGGGGGGACACAGATACGCAGTATTTT.

The V gene is TRBV7-9, the J gene TRBJ1-1; 7 nucleotides match TRBD1. Germline V gene sequence: CDR1 SEHNR, CDR2 FQNEAQ (reference sequence). The V gene end was trimmed by 6 bases and the J gene end by 0 bases; junction bases not matched to a gene: 4. The CDR3 extends over 14 amino acids. The CDR3 loop reads CASRWDSLNTEAFF. The CDR3 DNA reads TGTGCCAGCAGATGGGACAGCTTGAACACTGAAGCTTTCTTT.

In this sample, this clone turned up a few times. The gene calls are TRBV7-9 and TRBJ2-3; 11 bases are shared with TRBD2. With 6 bases clipped from V and 4 bases from J, the junction kept 6 bases outside the gene matches. Germline-derived CDR1 and CDR2 are SEHNR and FQNEAQ (reference sequence). The CDR3 length is 15 residues. CDR3 in amino acids: CASSSLAGDADTQYF. Here the CDR3 DNA reads TGTGCCAGCAGTTCACTAGCGGGGGACGCAGATACGCAGTATTTT.

This clone was recorded a few times. This chain links TRBV12-1 with TRBJ2-5; the tabulated D call, TRBD1, remains unverified against the DNA. TRBV12-1 is reported as a pseudogene. The CDR3 has 16 amino acids. CDR3 coding DNA: TGTGCCAGCAGCTCTGACAGGGTTGGGAAGGGGGAGACCCAGTACTTC. Encoded protein: CASSSDRVGKGETQYF.

The rearrangement uses TRBV18 and TRBJ1-5; D unclear. Trimming left V 3 bases short and J 7 bases short, with 13 bases between. CDR3 length: 14 residues. The germline CDR1 and CDR2 sequences are KGHSH and LQKENI. This chain's CDR3 is CASSPSTEYQPQHF. The CDR3 nucleotides read TGTGCCAGCTCACCTAGCACTGAGTACCAGCCCCAGCATTTT.

This clone was counted a few times. The gene calls are TRBV4-1 and TRBJ2-7; D may be TRBD1 (6 bases). CDR3 size: 15 residues. Trimming pared 0 bases from V and 5 bases from J, leaving 14 bases between. Germline assignment: CDR1 MGHRA and CDR2 YSYEKL. The CDR3: CASSQEGGGRHEQYF. The CDR3 nucleotides are TGCGCCAGCAGCCAAGAAGGTGGGGGCAGGCACGAGCAGTACTTC.

J is TRBJ1-5 and V is TRBV18, with D hard to call. The germline CDR1 and CDR2 sequences are KGHSH and LQKENI. The CDR3 sequence is 14 residues long. The V end lost 3 bases, the J end lost 7 bases, and 13 bases lay between the germline ends. CDR3 DNA: TGTGCCAGCTCACCGGCGGGTGAGAGGCAGCCCCAGCATTTT. The encoded protein is CASSPAGERQPQHF.

The chain joins TRBV6-6 to TRBJ1-1; TRBD1 agrees at 8 bases. The CDR3 spans 13 residues. The germline V gene encodes CDR1 MNHNY and CDR2 SVGAGI (reference sequence). With V trimmed by 8 bases and J by 3 bases, 5 bases remained unmatched. CDR3 residues: CASGGQGDTEAFF. The DNA for the CDR3 is TGTGCCAGCGGCGGACAGGGCGACACTGAAGCTTTCTTT.

This clone was counted a few times. The V and J genes are TRBV15 and TRBJ2-5, with 11 bases aligning to TRBD2. Trimming at V came to 0 bases and at J to 1 base, leaving 4 bases not matched to a gene. Germline V gene lookup returns CDR1 LNHNV and CDR2 YYDKDF (reference sequence). The CDR3 is 17 residues long. The CDR3 spells CATSRDLTSGVQETQYF. DNA of the CDR3: TGTGCCACCAGCAGAGATTTGACTAGCGGGGTCCAAGAGACCCAGTACTTC.

The chain is built from TRBV6-5 and TRBJ2-3; D might be TRBD2 (7 bases). Germline V gene lookup returns CDR1 MNHEY and CDR2 SVGAGI. The ends were cut back, 8 bases at V and 7 bases at J, with 16 bases in the middle. The CDR3 is made up of 13 amino acids. The CDR3 sequence: CASHAGAGNTQYF. The CDR3 DNA reads TGTGCCAGCCACGCGGGGGCGGGGAATACGCAGTATTTT.

This clone was found a few times. The chain combines TRBV11-2 with TRBJ2-1; 11 bases align to TRBD2. Germline CDR1 reads SGHAT; CDR2 reads FQNNGV. V shed 4 bases, J shed 10 bases, and the junction held 9 bases outside the gene matches. The CDR3 is 15 amino acids. CDR3 DNA sequence: TGTGCCAGCAGCTATGGGACTAGCGGTGGGCGGGAGCAGTTCTTC. This codes for CASSYGTSGGREQFF.

This clone showed up just once. The chain is built from TRBV6-5 and TRBJ2-7, with 9 bases lining up with TRBD1. Germline loops: CDR1 MNHEY, CDR2 SVGAGI. V dropped 6 bases and J dropped 6; count of bases not matched to a gene: 9. The CDR3 totals 14 residues. DNA of the CDR3: TGTGCCAGCAGCTACGGGACAGGGTGGGCCGAGCAGTACTTC. Its protein product is CASSYGTGWAEQYF.

The J gene is TRBJ2-1, the V gene TRBV15; TRBD2 matches 12 bases. The germline V gene encodes CDR1 LNHNV and CDR2 YYDKDF (reference sequence). V shed 2 bases and J 8 bases; nucleotides not matched to a gene: 7. The CDR3 runs 16 residues. The CDR3 DNA is TGTGCCACCAGCAGATCGCTAGCGGGAGGGGGGGATGAGCAGTTCTTC. As protein: CATSRSLAGGGDEQFF. Variable domain in full (rest from reference TRBV15 and TRBJ2-1): DAMVIQNPRYQVTQFGKPVTLSCSQTLNHNVMYWYQQKSSQAPKLLFHYYDKDFNNEADTPDNFQSRRPNTSFCFLDIRSPGLGDTAMYLCATSRSLAGGGDEQFFGPGTRLTVL.

V usage is TRBV7-9 and J usage is TRBJ2-7, with 9 bases fitting TRBD1. There are 16 residues in the CDR3. V was clipped by 2 bases and J by 5 bases; unmatched bases: 10. Germline loops: CDR1 SEHNR, CDR2 FQNEAQ (reference sequence). The CDR3 DNA follows: TGTGCCAGCAGCTTAAGAATCGGGACAGGGAGAAACGAGCAGTACTTC. The encoded protein is CASSLRIGTGRNEQYF.